This T cell receptor beta chain was found in a study of cytomegalovirus exposure and HLA in healthy donors. Primers for the PCR totalled 60 Vbeta and 13 Jbeta. Some clones are missing from TCRdb's copy, which holds only in-frame ones; the method was immunoSEQ multiplex PCR. The sample yields 95,000 to 150,000 clones, approximately 80% seen once. V lost 3 bases and J lost 6, with 15 bases in between. The CDR3 runs 13 residues. Germline V gene data show CDR1 as GTSNPN and CDR2 as SVGIG (reference sequence). The sequence derives from a man aged 25 to 40 in good health and CMV-seronegative. This sequence joins TRBV30 and TRBJ2-7, with a tentative D call TRBD1 (6 bases). Input material: PBMCs. CDR3 sequence (DNA): TGTGCCTGGAGAACAGGGATAGGGAGCGAGCAGTACTTC. Protein: CAWRTGIGSEQYF.